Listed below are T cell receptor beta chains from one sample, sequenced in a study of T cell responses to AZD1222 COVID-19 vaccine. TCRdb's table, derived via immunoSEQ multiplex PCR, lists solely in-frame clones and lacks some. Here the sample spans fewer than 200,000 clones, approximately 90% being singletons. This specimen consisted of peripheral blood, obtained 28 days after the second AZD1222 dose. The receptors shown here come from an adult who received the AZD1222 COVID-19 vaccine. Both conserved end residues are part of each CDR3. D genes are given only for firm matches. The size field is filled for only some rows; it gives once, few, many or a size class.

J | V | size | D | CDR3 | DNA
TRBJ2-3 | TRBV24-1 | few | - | CATSDSKGQRFTQYF | TGTGCCACCAGTGATTCGAAGGGCCAGCGGTTCACGCAGTATTTT
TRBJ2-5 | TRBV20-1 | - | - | CSASRRGELYQETQYF | TGCAGTGCTAGTAGGCGGGGCGAATTGTACCAAGAGACCCAGTACTTC
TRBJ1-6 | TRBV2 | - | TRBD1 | CASSSQGVGSPLHF | TGTGCCAGCAGTTCACAGGGGGTGGGTTCACCCCTCCACTTT
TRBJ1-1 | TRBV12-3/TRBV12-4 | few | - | CASSFYRDTEAFF | TGTGCCAGCAGTTTTTACCGGGACACTGAAGCTTTCTTT
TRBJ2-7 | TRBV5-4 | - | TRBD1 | CASSWDRGRDEQYF | TGTGCCAGCAGCTGGGACAGGGGCCGCGACGAGCAGTACTTC
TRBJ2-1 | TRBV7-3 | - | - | CASSLTLPTRYYNEQFF | TGTGCCAGCAGCTTAACTCTCCCGACTAGATACTACAATGAGCAGTTCTTC
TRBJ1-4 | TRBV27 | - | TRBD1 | CASTTGGVGKLFF | TGTGCCAGTACCACAGGGGGCGTTGGAAAACTGTTTTTT
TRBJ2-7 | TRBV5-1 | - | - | CASRRDWSSYEQYF | TGCGCCAGCAGAAGGGACTGGAGCTCCTACGAGCAGTACTTC
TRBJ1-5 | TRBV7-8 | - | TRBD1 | CASSSPGQGLRNQPQHF | TGTGCCAGCAGCTCCCCGGGACAGGGCCTTCGCAATCAGCCCCAGCATTTT
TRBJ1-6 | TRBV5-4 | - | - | CASSLAAGPSSPLHF | TGTGCCAGCAGCTTGGCCGCAGGTCCCAGTTCACCCCTCCACTTT
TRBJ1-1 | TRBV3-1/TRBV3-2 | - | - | CASSQAGLEAFF | TGTGCCAGCAGCCAAGCTGGGCTTGAAGCTTTCTTT
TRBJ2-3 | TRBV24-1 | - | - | CATSRTGTDTQYF | TGTGCCACCAGTCGGACAGGCACAGATACGCAGTATTTT
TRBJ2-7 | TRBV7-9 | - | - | CAKKKFRGKSSYEQYF | TGTGCCAAAAAAAAATTCAGGGGTAAAAGCTCCTACGAGCAGTACTTC
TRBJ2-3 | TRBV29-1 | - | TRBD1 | CSVENRGRTDTQYF | TGCAGCGTTGAGAACAGGGGACGCACAGATACGCAGTATTTT
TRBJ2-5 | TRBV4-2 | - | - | CASSLSAGWGVQETQYF | TGTGCCAGCAGCCTGTCGGCAGGGTGGGGTGTTCAAGAGACCCAGTACTTC
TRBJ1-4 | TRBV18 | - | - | CATKGSLWEKLFF | TGTGCCACCAAAGGGTCCCTATGGGAAAAACTGTTTTTT
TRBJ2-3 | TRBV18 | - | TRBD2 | CASSPRLIAGASTDTQYF | TGTGCCAGCTCACCAAGGTTGATAGCGGGGGCCTCCACAGATACGCAGTATTTT
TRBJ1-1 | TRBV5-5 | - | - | CASSTGRRNTEAFF | TGTGCCAGCAGCACGGGACGGAGGAACACTGAAGCTTTCTTT
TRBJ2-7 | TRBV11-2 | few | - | CASSSLGGGNEQYF | TGTGCCAGCAGCTCCCTGGGAGGGGGGAACGAGCAGTACTTC
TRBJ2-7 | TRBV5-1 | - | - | CASSLVDITYEQYF | TGCGCCAGCAGCTTGGTGGACATTACCTACGAGCAGTACTTC
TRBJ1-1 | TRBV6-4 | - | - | CASSEWAGLTEAFF | TGTGCCAGCAGTGAGTGGGCAGGGCTGACTGAAGCTTTCTTT
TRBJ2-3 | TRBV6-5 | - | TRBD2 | CATTSGYLADTQYF | TGTGCCACGACTAGCGGGTATCTCGCAGATACGCAGTATTTT
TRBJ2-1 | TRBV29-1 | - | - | CSVPSPGNEQFF | TGCAGCGTCCCCTCCCCCGGGAATGAGCAGTTCTTC
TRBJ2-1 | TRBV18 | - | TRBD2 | CASSLGLAAGDEQFF | TGTGCCAGCTCACTAGGACTAGCCGCTGGGGATGAGCAGTTCTTC
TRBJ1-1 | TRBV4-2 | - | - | CASSQSGTEAFF | TGTGCCAGCAGCCAATCGGGCACTGAAGCTTTCTTT
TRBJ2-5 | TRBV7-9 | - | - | CASNTLSETQYF | TGTGCCAGCAACACCCTTTCGGAGACCCAGTACTTC
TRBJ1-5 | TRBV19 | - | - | CASSIVGSGNQPQHF | TGTGCCAGTAGTATAGTTGGGTCAGGGAATCAGCCCCAGCATTTT
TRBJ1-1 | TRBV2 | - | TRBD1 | CASSPTGLNTEAFF | TGTGCCAGCAGTCCGACAGGGTTGAACACTGAAGCTTTCTTT
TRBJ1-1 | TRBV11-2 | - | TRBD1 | CASSLRDRVFTEAFF | TGTGCCAGCAGCTTGAGGGACAGGGTTTTCACTGAAGCTTTCTTT
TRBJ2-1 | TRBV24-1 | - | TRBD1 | CATSDFADRGRDEQFF | TGTGCCACCAGTGATTTTGCGGACAGGGGGCGGGATGAGCAGTTCTTC
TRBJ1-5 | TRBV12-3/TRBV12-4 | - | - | CASSLGSNQPQHF | TGTGCCAGCAGTTTAGGTAGCAATCAGCCCCAGCATTTT
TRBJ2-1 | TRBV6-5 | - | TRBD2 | CASSPGLVNEQFF | TGTGCCAGCAGCCCGGGACTAGTCAATGAGCAGTTCTTC
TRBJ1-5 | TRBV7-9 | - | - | CASSPTGQSNQPQHF | TGTGCCAGCAGCCCTACAGGACAGAGCAATCAGCCCCAGCATTTT
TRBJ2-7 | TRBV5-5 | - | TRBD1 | CASSLTGTGGGSAYEQYF | TGTGCCAGCAGCTTGACCGGGACAGGGGGTGGTAGCGCCTACGAGCAGTACTTC
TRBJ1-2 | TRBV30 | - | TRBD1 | CACGKGAYGYTF | TGTGCCTGCGGAAAGGGGGCCTATGGCTACACCTTC
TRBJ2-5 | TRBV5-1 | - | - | CASSRIPGRRDETQYF | TGCGCCAGCAGTCGAATTCCGGGACGCCGCGATGAGACCCAGTACTTC
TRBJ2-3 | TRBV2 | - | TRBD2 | CASSVRLAGGDTDTQYF | TGTGCCAGCAGTGTCAGGCTAGCGGGGGGAGACACAGATACGCAGTATTTT
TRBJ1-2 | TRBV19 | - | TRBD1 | CASAPWEGGFGGYTF | TGTGCCAGTGCACCGTGGGAAGGGGGCTTTGGTGGCTACACCTTC
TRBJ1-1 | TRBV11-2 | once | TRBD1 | CASSFTGGANTEAFF | TGTGCCAGCAGCTTCACAGGGGGGGCTAACACTGAAGCTTTCTTT